The rows below give T cell receptor beta chains drawn from one sample of a study of T cell changes during pregnancy in multiple sclerosis. The table came from immunoSEQ multiplex PCR; TCRdb's copy has only in-frame clones and leaves some out. The sample includes 65,000 to 75,000 clones, roughly 92% of them seen just once. The sequenced sample was peripheral blood, obtained after pregnancy. All receptors derive from a female donor in good health, enrolled as a control in a pregnancy study. Both conserved end residues are part of each CDR3. Each record gives: V gene, J gene, clone size, D gene, CDR3 protein, CDR3 DNA. D genes are given only for firm matches. Expanded clones are given a class, and other clones once, few, many or no size at all.

TRBV5-1,TRBJ2-2,once,-,CASSLSLRAATGELFF,TGCGCCAGCAGCTTGTCGTTGCGGGCGGCTACCGGGGAGCTGTTTTTT
TRBV27,TRBJ2-1,-,TRBD2,CASSLKREGHEQFF,TGTGCCAGCAGTTTAAAGCGGGAGGGCCATGAGCAGTTCTTC
TRBV6-5,TRBJ2-1,once,-,CASSSAQGPFEQFF,TGTGCCAGCAGTTCAGCACAGGGACCCTTTGAGCAGTTCTTC
TRBV5-1,TRBJ1-6,-,-,CASSWGQGNSPLHF,TGCGCCAGCAGCTGGGGGCAGGGTAATTCACCCCTCCACTTT
TRBV7-9,TRBJ1-2,once,TRBD1,CASSRTGDRDGYTF,TGTGCCAGCAGCCGGACAGGAGATAGGGATGGCTACACCTTC
TRBV7-2,TRBJ2-2,-,-,CASSLDSAVNTGELFF,TGTGCCAGCAGCTTAGATTCTGCGGTGAACACCGGGGAGCTGTTTTTT
TRBV2,TRBJ1-2,-,TRBD1,CASRPAGGDGYTF,TGTGCCAGCAGACCCGCAGGGGGCGATGGCTACACCTTC
TRBV28,TRBJ1-4,-,-,CASSLSGAGNEKLFF,TGTGCCAGCAGTTTGAGCGGGGCCGGTAATGAAAAACTGTTTTTT
TRBV21-1,TRBJ1-2,-,-,CASSCYRGYTF,TGTGCCAGCAGCTGCTATCGGGGCTACACCTTC
TRBV6-4,TRBJ2-3,-,-,CASSDSTRHVFNSDTQYF,TGTGCCAGCAGTGACTCGACCAGGCATGTGTTCAACTCCGATACGCAGTATTTT
TRBV28,TRBJ2-2,-,-,CASSLQVNTGELFF,TGTGCCAGCAGTTTGCAGGTGAACACCGGGGAGCTGTTTTTT
TRBV7-9,TRBJ1-1,once,TRBD1,CASSSRTGGTEAFF,TGTGCCAGCAGCAGCAGGACAGGGGGCACTGAAGCTTTCTTT
TRBV7-9,TRBJ2-5,-,-,CASSTGETQYF,TGTGCCAGCAGCACCGGAGAGACCCAGTACTTC
TRBV4-1,TRBJ2-3,-,-,CASSQDTRTDTQYF,TGCGCCAGCAGCCAAGATACTCGCACAGATACGCAGTATTTT
TRBV5-6,TRBJ1-6,-,-,CASSLGTVYNSPLHF,TGTGCCAGCAGCTTGGGGACAGTTTACAATTCACCCCTCCACTTT
TRBV9,TRBJ2-5,-,-,CASSAPARGYTAHQTQYF,TGTGCCAGCAGCGCTCCCGCAAGGGGGTATACGGCGCATCAGACCCAGTACTTC
TRBV19,TRBJ2-7,-,-,CASSPLGGYEQYF,TGTGCCAGTAGTCCCTTAGGGGGCTACGAGCAGTACTTC
TRBV7-8,TRBJ2-7,-,TRBD2,CASSPGTSGGAYEQYF,TGTGCCAGCAGCCCCGGGACTAGCGGGGGGGCATACGAGCAGTACTTC
TRBV7-9,TRBJ2-3,-,-,CASSLDAYTQYF,TGTGCCAGCAGCTTAGACGCGTATACGCAGTATTTT
TRBV7-2,TRBJ2-1,-,TRBD1,CASSFSGGIYNEQFF,TGTGCCAGCAGCTTCTCAGGGGGCATCTACAATGAGCAGTTCTTC
TRBV2,TRBJ2-3,-,-,CASGNWDIVTDTQYF,TGTGCCAGCGGGAACTGGGACATAGTCACAGATACGCAGTATTTT
TRBV7-2,TRBJ2-5,-,TRBD2,CASSSLRGRLAGGRETQYF,TGTGCCAGCAGCTCTCTTAGGGGCCGCCTAGCGGGGGGTAGAGAGACCCAGTACTTC
TRBV28,TRBJ2-7,-,TRBD1,CASSLFQYRGSHEQYF,TGTGCCAGCAGTTTATTTCAGTACAGGGGGTCCCACGAGCAGTACTTC
TRBV2,TRBJ2-1,-,-,CASSSPAYNEQFF,TGTGCCAGCTCCTCGCCGGCCTACAATGAGCAGTTCTTC
TRBV27,TRBJ2-7,-,TRBD2,CASSPYPIAGGGYEQYF,TGTGCCAGCAGTCCCTACCCTATAGCGGGAGGGGGCTACGAGCAGTACTTC
TRBV5-1,TRBJ2-7,-,TRBD2,CASSWGTSGGAHEQYF,TGCGCCAGCAGCTGGGGGACTAGCGGGGGGGCCCACGAGCAGTACTTC
TRBV10-1,TRBJ2-7,-,-,CASSEYRIRGVNEQYF,TGCGCCAGCAGTGAGTACCGGATCAGGGGGGTGAACGAGCAGTACTTC
TRBV19,TRBJ2-1,-,-,CASTIGGNEQFF,TGTGCCAGTACCATAGGCGGCAATGAGCAGTTCTTC
TRBV10-3,TRBJ2-5,-,-,CAIGGGSETQYF,TGTGCCATCGGAGGGGGCTCGGAGACCCAGTACTTC
TRBV27,TRBJ2-7,-,-,CASSLAPFSYEQYF,TGTGCCAGCAGCCTAGCGCCTTTCTCCTACGAGCAGTACTTC
TRBV5-4,TRBJ2-5,-,-,CASSLTRGETQYF,TGTGCCAGCAGCTTGACTAGAGGCGAGACCCAGTACTTC
TRBV19,TRBJ1-1,few,-,CASRRQGNTEAFF,TGTGCCAGTAGGAGGCAGGGGAACACTGAAGCTTTCTTT
TRBV6-6,TRBJ1-1,-,-,CASSRSGETEAFF,TGTGCCAGCAGCCGATCGGGGGAAACTGAAGCTTTCTTT
TRBV19,TRBJ2-7,few,-,CASSNSAGYEQYF,TGTGCCAGTAGTAATAGCGCGGGCTACGAGCAGTACTTC
TRBV19,TRBJ2-5,-,-,CASSSRGWETQYF,TGTGCCAGTAGTAGCAGGGGCTGGGAGACCCAGTACTTC
TRBV15,TRBJ1-1,-,-,CATSPLLRSEAFF,TGTGCCACCAGCCCCCTCCTTCGGAGTGAAGCTTTCTTT
TRBV7-2,TRBJ2-7,-,-,CASSLLRDLRYEQYF,TGTGCCAGCAGCTTATTGCGGGACCTACGCTACGAGCAGTACTTC
TRBV27,TRBJ1-1,-,-,CASSSGAGENTEAFF,TGTGCCAGCAGTTCCGGGGCAGGGGAGAACACTGAAGCTTTCTTT
TRBV5-1,TRBJ2-5,-,TRBD2,CASSLRLAGAETQYF,TGCGCCAGCAGCTTGAGGTTAGCGGGAGCTGAGACCCAGTACTTC
TRBV7-9,TRBJ1-3,-,-,CASSLDGRGGNTIYF,TGTGCCAGCAGCTTAGACGGACGCGGGGGAAACACCATATATTTT
TRBV6-5,TRBJ1-2,few,TRBD1,CASRNRGRGYGYTF,TGTGCCAGCAGGAACAGGGGGCGCGGCTATGGCTACACCTTC
TRBV6-5,TRBJ1-1,-,-,CASRPSGQRYAEAFF,TGTGCCAGCAGACCGAGCGGACAGCGGTACGCTGAAGCTTTCTTT
TRBV5-1,TRBJ2-3,-,TRBD1,CASSLRGTGSADTQYF,TGCGCCAGCAGCTTGAGAGGGACAGGCTCCGCAGATACGCAGTATTTT
TRBV21-1,TRBJ2-5,-,-,CASSKGGGLRKETQYF,TGTGCCAGCAGCAAAGGGGGGGGGCTTCGGAAAGAGACCCAGTACTTC
TRBV2,TRBJ2-7,-,-,CASSEFQGNYEQYF,TGTGCCAGCAGTGAGTTCCAGGGGAACTACGAGCAGTACTTC
TRBV11-2,TRBJ2-1,-,TRBD2,CASSSPSGRAKAYNEQFF,TGTGCCAGCAGCTCTCCTAGCGGGAGGGCCAAGGCCTACAATGAGCAGTTCTTC
TRBV30,TRBJ1-2,once,TRBD1,CAWSGFGTAYGYTF,TGTGCCTGGAGTGGGTTCGGGACAGCCTATGGCTACACCTTC
TRBV2,TRBJ1-2,-,-,CASSFRDSDYGYTF,TGTGCCAGCAGTTTCCGGGACTCAGACTATGGCTACACCTTC
TRBV28,TRBJ1-2,-,-,CASRQEGHGYTF,TGTGCCAGCAGACAGGAAGGCCATGGCTACACCTTC
TRBV29-1,TRBJ1-2,-,-,CRPSSGRYNYGYTF,TGCAGGCCTAGCAGCGGGAGGTATAACTATGGCTACACCTTC
TRBV14,TRBJ1-1,-,-,CASSQEQGRWVRNTEAFF,TGTGCCAGCAGCCAAGAGCAGGGGCGTTGGGTAAGGAACACTGAAGCTTTCTTT
TRBV19,TRBJ2-3,-,TRBD2,CASSVFLAGDTQYF,TGTGCCAGTAGTGTTTTCCTAGCGGGAGATACGCAGTATTTT
TRBV19,TRBJ1-6,-,TRBD1,CASRDRAGDNSPLHF,TGTGCCAGCCGTGACAGGGCCGGAGATAATTCACCCCTCCACTTT
TRBV7-2,TRBJ2-7,-,TRBD2,CASRTSGVAYEQYF,TGTGCCAGCAGGACTAGCGGGGTAGCCTACGAGCAGTACTTC
TRBV27,TRBJ1-5,-,-,CASSFGARGQPQHF,TGTGCCAGCAGTTTCGGCGCAAGGGGTCAGCCCCAGCATTTT